This TCR beta chain appears in the sequencing data of a study of T cells after yellow fever vaccination. CDR3 size: 14 residues. The V gene end was trimmed by 3 bases and the J gene end by 4 bases; junction bases not matched to a gene: 4. This clonotype has ten or more counts. TCRdb re-called the 5' RACE reads through MiXCR, storing one row per CDR3 protein. The data contain about 68,000 distinct CDR3 sequences, over 6.5% of them seen just once; the ten biggest clones take up 30% to 45%. The source of this sequence is a man aged 18 to 30 who received the YFV17D yellow fever vaccine. This sequence joins TRBV12-3 or TRBV12-4 and TRBJ1-1, with 8 bases aligning to TRBD1. The sequences come from CD8+ T cells sorted from PBMCs, collected approximately 40 days after the first yellow fever vaccination. CDR3 amino acids: CASSFDRGGTEAFF. The CDR3 nucleotides are TGTGCCAGCAGTTTCGACAGGGGTGGCACTGAAGCTTTCTTT.